This T cell receptor (beta chain) was obtained from a study of T cells in Graves' hyperthyroidism and ophthalmopathy. Notes on the study in general: Within blood appeared most thyroid clonotypes that had expanded above 0.001.

Germline CDR1 reads WNHNN; CDR2 reads SYGVQD (reference sequence). The V and J ends lost 5 bases and 8 bases respectively, with 16 bases between them. This CDR3 spans 15 amino acids. There were TCR beta CDR3 regions amplified from RNA transcripts. A first-round RT-PCR of the TCR CDR3 used the HTBI primer set. TCRdb re-called the multiplex PCR reads through MiXCR, storing one row per CDR3 protein. The table has approximately 520,000 distinct CDR3 sequences, around a quarter seen once; the top ten hold roughly 10%. This clonotype was detected a few times. The antigen remains unidentified. Among ophthalmopathy patients, the Clinical Activity Score reached at least 3, the NOSPECS grade reached at least 4, and duration remained under 3 months. Fresh 10 ml peripheral blood yielded PBMCs.

Sequencing was done on a sample of blood. The rearrangement joins TRBV10-1 to TRBJ1-6, with D possibly being TRBD1 (5 bases). The sequence was obtained from a woman aged 25-40 years with Graves' ophthalmopathy. CDR3 coding DNA: TGCGCCAGCAGTCCCTCCGGGGCCGGGGATTCACCCCTCCACTTT. This gives the protein CASSPSGAGDSPLHF.